These 24 T cell receptor beta chains were sequenced from one sample in a study of OX40 agonist ivuxolimab in advanced cancers. Clones were sequenced by immunoSEQ multiplex PCR, and TCRdb holds only the in-frame ones, with some missing. This table holds around 34,000 clones, 79% found once. Material: CD4+ or CD8+ T cells sorted from blood, obtained in a trial of the OX40 agonist ivuxolimab. The receptors were gathered from an adult with an advanced solid tumor such as melanoma, head and neck, liver or kidney cancer.

The chain joins TRBV27 to TRBJ1-6; a possible D gene is TRBD1 (6 bases). The V and J ends lost 2 bases and 8 bases respectively, with 7 bases between them. The CDR3 runs 13 residues. Germline V gene data show CDR1 as MNHEY and CDR2 as SMNVEV (reference sequence). CDR3 DNA: TGTGCCAGCAGTTTAGGGGGCGATTCACCCCTCCACTTT. This sequence encodes CASSLGGDSPLHF.

The V and J genes are TRBV30 and TRBJ2-1, with 13 bases matching TRBD2. The J segment lost 4 bases and the V segment lost 2 bases, leaving 5 bases of the junction unmatched. Germline V lookup: CDR1 GTSNPN, CDR2 SVGIG (reference sequence). This CDR3 is 16 amino acids long. The CDR3 here is CAWSSPGLAGYNEQFF. The CDR3 nucleotides read TGTGCCTGGAGTTCACCGGGACTAGCGGGATACAATGAGCAGTTCTTC. Combining the CDR3 with reference TRBV30 and TRBJ2-1 gives the whole variable domain SQTIHQWPATLVQPVGSPLSLECTVEGTSNPNLYWYRQAAGRGLQLLFYSVGIGQISSEVPQNLSASRPQDRQFILSSKKLLLSDSGFYLCAWSSPGLAGYNEQFFGPGTRLTVL.

V usage is TRBV5-4 and J usage is TRBJ2-7; D gene unclear. V shed 9 bases and J shed 4 bases, with 17 bases lying between them. There are 13 residues in the CDR3. Germline V gene lookup returns CDR1 SGHNT and CDR2 YYREEE (reference sequence). CDR3 coding DNA: TGTGCCACTCAAGACCGGGTTGGGTACGAGCAGTACTTC. Protein product: CATQDRVGYEQYF.

The chain employs TRBV28 and TRBJ2-4, with 9 positions matching TRBD1. Germline-derived CDR1 and CDR2 are MDHEN and SYDVKM. CDR3 length equals 15 residues. After removal of 6 bases from V and 1 base from J, the junction contained 4 bases not matched to a gene. Here the CDR3 DNA reads TGTGCCAGCAGAGAACAGGGGGCGGCCAAAAACATTCAGTACTTC. This gives the protein CASREQGAAKNIQYF.

CDR3 nucleotides: TGTGCCAGCAGCGTACTAGCGGGAGAGGATGAGCAGTTCTTC. It specifies CASSVLAGEDEQFF. The chain links TRBV9 to TRBJ2-1, with 10 bases matching TRBD2. Germline V gene lookup returns CDR1 SGDLS and CDR2 YYNGEE. CDR3 length: 14 amino acids. Losses at the gene ends were 1 base for V and 8 bases for J; bases not matched to a gene: 3.

This clone was seen a handful of times. V is TRBV5-1 and J is TRBJ1-1, with 7 positions matching TRBD1. There are 15 residues in the CDR3. Losses at the gene ends were 2 bases for V and 5 bases for J; bases not matched to a gene: 9. Germline CDR1 and CDR2: SGHRS and YFSETQ. The CDR3 coding sequence is TGCGCCAGCAGCTTAGGCAGGGGGATGTGGACTGAAGCTTTCTTT. It specifies CASSLGRGMWTEAFF.

The chain has TRBV29-1 and TRBJ1-5; 7 nucleotides align to TRBD1. There are 14 residues in the CDR3. Germline CDR1 and CDR2: SQVTM and ANQGSEA. V was pared by 6 bases and J by 1 base, with 6 bases of the junction left unmatched. The DNA of the CDR3 is TGCAGCGTCCCCGGGACAGAGAGCAATCAGCCCCAGCATTTT. Encoded protein: CSVPGTESNQPQHF.

This clone has only one observation. The rearrangement links TRBV6-1 to TRBJ2-3, with D unresolved. The V gene's germline CDR1 is MNHNS and CDR2 SASEGT. The CDR3 consists of 12 residues. V shed 1 base and J shed 3 bases, with 2 bases lying between them. This CDR3 is CASSEDTDTQYF. CDR3 bases: TGTGCCAGCAGTGAAGATACAGATACGCAGTATTTT.

CDR3 DNA sequence: TGTGCCAGCAGTTTTACCGGGACAGGTCGCAACGAGCAGTACTTC. Amino acid sequence: CASSFTGTGRNEQYF. The V and J genes are TRBV27 and TRBJ2-7; 8 nucleotides align to TRBD1. V lost 3 bases and J lost 5; bases outside the gene matches: 9. The CDR3 totals 15 residues. Looked up from germline, CDR1 is MNHEY and CDR2 is SMNVEV (reference sequence).

The chain combines TRBV9 with TRBJ1-1; the D is unclear. The CDR3 consists of 11 residues. Germline-derived CDR1 and CDR2 are SGDLS and YYNGEE. V was trimmed by 5 bases and J by 4 bases, leaving 6 bases between them. CDR3 sequence (DNA): TGTGCCAGCAGAAGCGGCACTGAAGCTTTCTTT. This sequence encodes CASRSGTEAFF.

This clone is termed large. The chain couples TRBV10-1 to TRBJ2-7; the D gene is possibly TRBD2 (5 bases). Per germline, CDR1 WNHNN and CDR2 SYGVQD (reference sequence). Trimming stripped 4 bases from V and 6 bases from J, with 13 bases between. The CDR3 covers 13 residues. The CDR3 DNA reads TGCGCCAGCAGTGCAGGTAGCGCGTCCGAGCAGTACTTC. It encodes CASSAGSASEQYF.

This clone was detected only a few times. V usage is TRBV10-3 and J usage is TRBJ2-1; the D is unclear. The CDR3 spans 15 residues. Trimming pared 0 bases from V and 5 bases from J, leaving 11 bases between. Germline V CDR1 and CDR2: ENHRY, SYGVKD. CDR3 residues: CAISESSDPHNEQFF. In nucleotides, the CDR3 is TGTGCCATCAGTGAGTCAAGCGATCCACACAATGAGCAGTTCTTC.

In its sample, this clone was seen a few times. V is TRBV28 and J is TRBJ2-7; TRBD2 might be the D (5 bases). The germline V gene encodes CDR1 MDHEN and CDR2 SYDVKM. This CDR3 spans 15 amino acids. The ends were cut back, 3 bases at V and 1 base at J, with 13 bases in the middle. CDR3 loop: CASSFLRERSYEQYF. The CDR3 nucleotides read TGTGCCAGCAGTTTCTTGAGGGAGAGGTCCTACGAGCAGTACTTC.

This clone was counted only a few times. The V call is TRBV5-4, the J call TRBJ2-7; no firm D call. Looked up from germline, CDR1 is SGHNT and CDR2 is YYREEE (reference sequence). V lost 1 base, J lost 1 base, and 9 bases lay in between. CDR3 length equals 14 residues. CDR3 nucleotide sequence: TGTGCCAGCAGCTTGTACAGCCGATCCTACGAGCAGTACTTC. This gives the protein CASSLYSRSYEQYF.

The table lists this clone with a few counts. The chain recombines TRBV19 with TRBJ2-1, with 9 bases fitting TRBD1. Germline V gene sequence: CDR1 LNHDA, CDR2 SQIVND (reference sequence). The V and J ends lost 5 bases and 6 bases, in that order; junction bases with no gene match: 8. The CDR3 runs 15 residues. CDR3 nucleotides: TGTGCCAGTAGTTCGAAGGACAGGGGTTCCAATGAGCAGTTCTTC. It translates to CASSSKDRGSNEQFF. Together with reference TRBV19 and TRBJ2-1, the CDR3 gives the full variable domain: DGGITQSPKYLFRKEGQNVTLSCEQNLNHDAMYWYRQDPGQGLRLIYYSQIVNDFQKGDIAEGYSVSREKKESFPLTVTSAQKNPTAFYLCASSSKDRGSNEQFFGPGTRLTVL.

The rearrangement links TRBV5-5 to TRBJ2-1, with TRBD1 matching 8 bases. J lost 6 bases, V lost 3 bases, and 11 bases had no gene match. The CDR3 extends over 16 amino acids. Germline V lookup: CDR1 SGHKS, CDR2 YYEKEE (reference sequence). CDR3 nucleotide sequence: TGTGCCAGCAGCTCGTACCCCTGGACAGGGATCAATGAGCAGTTCTTC. Protein: CASSSYPWTGINEQFF.

The rearrangement uses TRBV28 and TRBJ1-2; D is possibly TRBD1 (5 bases). Per germline, CDR1 MDHEN and CDR2 SYDVKM. The CDR3 runs to 14 residues. The ends were cut back, 1 base at V and 2 bases at J, with 8 bases in the middle. The CDR3 spells CASSLFEGNYGYTF. The CDR3 DNA is TGTGCCAGCAGTTTATTTGAGGGGAACTATGGCTACACCTTC.

This chain joins TRBV15 and TRBJ2-1, with 7 bases aligning to TRBD1. CDR1 is LNHNV and CDR2 is YYDKDF in the germline V gene (reference sequence). This CDR3 is built from 15 residues. Trimming at V came to 1 base and at J to 7 bases, leaving 7 bases not matched to a gene. The CDR3 sequence is CATSRVTGTANEQFF. Here the CDR3 DNA reads TGTGCCACCAGCAGAGTCACCGGGACAGCAAATGAGCAGTTCTTC.

This clone was seen only a few times. The chain joins TRBV5-1 to TRBJ2-2, with 10 bases lining up with TRBD1. Unmatched junction bases numbered 8, after V lost 9 bases and J lost 3 bases. The CDR3 has 15 amino acids. CDR1 and CDR2 from the germline V gene are SGHRS and YFSETQ. DNA for the CDR3: TGCGCCACCCAGTCGGGACAGGGGTACACCGGGGAGCTGTTTTTT. It is translated as CATQSGQGYTGELFF.

The chain employs TRBV28 and TRBJ2-1; 8 bases are a match to TRBD2. Looked up from germline, CDR1 is MDHEN and CDR2 is SYDVKM. CDR3 length: 14 amino acids. Losses at the gene ends were 7 bases for V and 3 bases for J; bases not matched to a gene: 5. The CDR3 spells CASKRTSRYNEQFF. DNA of the CDR3: TGTGCCAGCAAGAGGACTAGCCGCTACAATGAGCAGTTCTTC. The variable domain in full, with the rest retrieved from reference TRBV28 and TRBJ2-1, is DVKVTQSSRYLVKRTGEKVFLECVQDMDHENMFWYRQDPGLGLRLIYFSYDVKMKEKGDIPEGYSVSREKKERFSLILESASTNQTSMYLCASKRTSRYNEQFFGPGTRLTVL.

This chain uses TRBV4-1 with TRBJ1-4; perhaps TRBD1 as D (5 bases). Per germline, CDR1 MGHRA and CDR2 YSYEKL. The CDR3 runs to 16 residues. Trimming took off 1 base at V and 0 bases at J, with 9 bases between the two ends. The CDR3 region is CASSQVVQATNEKLFF. As DNA, the CDR3 is TGCGCCAGCAGCCAAGTTGTACAGGCAACTAATGAAAAACTGTTTTTT.

The chain carries TRBV11-1 and TRBJ2-3; the D is unclear. CDR1 is SGHAT, CDR2 FQDESV, per germline (reference sequence). This CDR3 spans 12 amino acids. Trimming cost V 7 bases and J 4 bases, with 9 bases left between them. DNA for the CDR3: TGTGCCAGCACCCAAGATCCAGATACGCAGTATTTT. It specifies CASTQDPDTQYF.

The chain joins TRBV2 to TRBJ1-5; no clear D gene. Germline assignment: CDR1 SNHLY and CDR2 FYNNEI. Trimming removed 8 bases at V and 2 bases at J, with 10 bases between. The CDR3 extends over 13 amino acids. CDR3 loop: CASSGSGNQPQHF. As DNA, the CDR3 is TGTGCCAGCTCCGGAAGTGGCAATCAGCCCCAGCATTTT.

CDR3 sequence (DNA): TGCAGCGTTTCAACAGGGGCTCGAGAGACCCAGTACTTC. Translating gives CSVSTGARETQYF. The genes are TRBV29-1 and TRBJ2-5; 7 bases fit TRBD1. CDR1 is SQVTM, CDR2 ANQGSEA, per germline. This CDR3 has 13 residues. Trimming removed 5 bases from V and 4 bases from J; junction bases left unmatched: 7. Full variable domain (remainder filled in from reference TRBV29-1 and TRBJ2-5): SAVISQKPSRDICQRGTSLTIQCQVDSQVTMMFWYRQQPGQSLTLIATANQGSEATYESGFVIDKFPISRPNLTFSTLTVSNMSPEDSSIYLCSVSTGARETQYFGPGTRLLVL.